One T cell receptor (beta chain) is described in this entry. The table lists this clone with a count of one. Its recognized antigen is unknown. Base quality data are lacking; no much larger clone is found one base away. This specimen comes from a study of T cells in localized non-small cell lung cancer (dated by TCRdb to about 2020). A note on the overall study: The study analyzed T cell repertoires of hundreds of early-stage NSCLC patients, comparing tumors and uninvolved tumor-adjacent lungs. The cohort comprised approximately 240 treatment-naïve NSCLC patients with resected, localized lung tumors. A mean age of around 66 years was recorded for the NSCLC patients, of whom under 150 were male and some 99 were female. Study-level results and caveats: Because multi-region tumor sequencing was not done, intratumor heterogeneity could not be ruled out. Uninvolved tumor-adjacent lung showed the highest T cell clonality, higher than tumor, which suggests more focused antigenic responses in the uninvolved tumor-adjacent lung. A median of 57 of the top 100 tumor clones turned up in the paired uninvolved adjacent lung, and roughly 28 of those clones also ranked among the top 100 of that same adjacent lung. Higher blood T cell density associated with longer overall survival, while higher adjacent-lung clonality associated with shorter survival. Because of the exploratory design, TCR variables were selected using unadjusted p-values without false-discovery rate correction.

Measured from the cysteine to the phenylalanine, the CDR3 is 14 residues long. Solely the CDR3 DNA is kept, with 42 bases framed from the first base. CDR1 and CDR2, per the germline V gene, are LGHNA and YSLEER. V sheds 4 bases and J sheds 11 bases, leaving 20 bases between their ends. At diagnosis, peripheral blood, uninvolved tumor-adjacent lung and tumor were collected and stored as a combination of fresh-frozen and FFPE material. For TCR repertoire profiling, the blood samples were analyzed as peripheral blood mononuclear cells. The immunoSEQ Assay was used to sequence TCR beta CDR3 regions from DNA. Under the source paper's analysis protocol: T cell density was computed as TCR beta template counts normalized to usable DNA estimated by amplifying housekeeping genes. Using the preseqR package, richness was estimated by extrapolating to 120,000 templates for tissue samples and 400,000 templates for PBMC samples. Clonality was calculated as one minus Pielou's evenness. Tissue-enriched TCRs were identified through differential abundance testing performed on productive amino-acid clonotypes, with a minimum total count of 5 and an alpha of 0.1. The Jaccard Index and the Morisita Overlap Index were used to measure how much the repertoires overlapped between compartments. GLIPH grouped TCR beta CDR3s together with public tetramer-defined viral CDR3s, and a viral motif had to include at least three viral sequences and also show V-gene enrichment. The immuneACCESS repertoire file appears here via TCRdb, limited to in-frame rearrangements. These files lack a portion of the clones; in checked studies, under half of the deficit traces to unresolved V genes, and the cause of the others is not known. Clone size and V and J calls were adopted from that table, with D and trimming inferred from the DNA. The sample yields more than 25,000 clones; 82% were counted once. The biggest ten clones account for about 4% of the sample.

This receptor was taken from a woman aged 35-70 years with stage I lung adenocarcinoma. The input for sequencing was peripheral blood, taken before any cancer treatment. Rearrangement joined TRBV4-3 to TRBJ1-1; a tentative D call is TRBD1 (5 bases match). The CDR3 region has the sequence CASSRRGGSRYAFF. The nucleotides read TGCGCCAGCAGCCGAAGGGGCGGGTCGAGGTACGCTTTCTTT.